The 23 T cell receptor beta chains given below trace back to one sample, sequenced in a study of cytomegalovirus exposure and HLA in healthy donors. It was with 60 Vbeta and 13 Jbeta primers that the PCR ran. Clones were sequenced by immunoSEQ multiplex PCR, and TCRdb holds only the in-frame ones, with some missing. The top ten hold 0.63% of the sample, which has 210,000 or so clones, 76% seen once. The sequencing sample was made of PBMCs. These receptors were obtained from a man between 18 and 35 years old in good health and CMV-seronegative.

This clone was recorded a few times. Other DNA sequences within the sample encode an identical CDR3. The V and J genes are TRBV27 and TRBJ2-7, with 8 bases aligning to TRBD1. Germline loops: CDR1 MNHEY, CDR2 SMNVEV (reference sequence). Germline trimming cut 7 bases from V and 0 bases from J; bases unmatched to any gene: 5. The CDR3 is made up of 14 amino acids. CDR3 nucleotides: TGTGCCAGCACGAGGACAGGGAGCTCCTACGAGCAGTACTTC. It encodes CASTRTGSSYEQYF.

V usage is TRBV6-6 and J usage is TRBJ1-3; possible D gene TRBD1, 5 bases. CDR3 size: 14 residues. From germline, CDR1 is MNHNY and CDR2 SVGAGI (reference sequence). V dropped 0 bases and J dropped 4 bases, with 7 bases sitting between them. As DNA, the CDR3 is TGTGCCAGCAGTTACTCGACAGCGGGAAACACCATATATTTT. Translated, it gives CASSYSTAGNTIYF.

The chain recombines TRBV2 with TRBJ1-5, with D perhaps TRBD1 (5 bases). V lost 7 bases and J 7 bases, leaving 17 bases between the germline ends. The germline gives CDR1 SNHLY, CDR2 FYNNEI. The CDR3 loop spans 14 amino acids. The chain's CDR3 is CASNGGSGRQPQHF. The DNA of the CDR3 is TGTGCCAGCAACGGGGGGTCGGGCCGACAGCCCCAGCATTTT.

In this sample, this clone turned up a few times. CDR3 region: CASSPLILQGTYNEQFF. The DNA for the CDR3 is TGTGCCAGCTCACCTTTAATCCTCCAGGGAACCTACAATGAGCAGTTCTTC. This rearrangement joins TRBV18 to TRBJ2-1; the D gene is possibly TRBD1 (5 bases). The CDR3 spans 17 residues. The V and J ends lost 3 bases and 2 bases respectively, with 17 bases between them. From germline, CDR1 is KGHSH and CDR2 LQKENI.

This rearrangement joins TRBV9 to TRBJ2-5; 10 bases are shared with TRBD2. The DNA end favors TRBJ2-7, so the J call may be wrong. Germline V lookup: CDR1 SGDLS, CDR2 YYNGEE. The CDR3 spans 15 residues. This CDR3 reads CASSVGAGGLVEQYF. The CDR3 DNA reads as TGTGCCAGCAGCGTAGGAGCGGGAGGGCTCGTCGAGCAGTACTTC.

This clone was seen a handful of times. V gene TRBV25-1 combines with J gene TRBJ2-6; 9 positions agree with TRBD1. The CDR3 covers 17 residues. The V and J ends lost 2 bases and 0 bases, in that order; junction bases with no gene match: 2. The V gene's germline CDR1 is MGHDK and CDR2 SYGVNS. The CDR3 here is CASSEGTGTSGANVLTF. The CDR3 DNA reads TGTGCCAGCAGTGAAGGGACAGGGACCTCTGGGGCCAACGTCCTGACTTTC.

The chain is built from TRBV7-2 and TRBJ2-5, with 7 bases fitting TRBD1. In germline, CDR1 is SGHTA, CDR2 FQGNSA. CDR3 size: 15 residues. The V gene end was trimmed by 5 bases and the J gene end by 11 bases; junction bases not matched to a gene: 17. As DNA, the CDR3 is TGTGCCAGCAGCGATCCAAGGACAGGCATTCTCGGGCAGTACTTC. It yields the protein CASSDPRTGILGQYF.

This chain uses TRBV7-9 with TRBJ1-2; maybe TRBD1 (5 bases). The CDR3 consists of 15 residues. V lost 5 bases, J lost 1 base, and 14 bases lay in between. CDR1 and CDR2 (germline): SEHNR, FQNEAQ (reference sequence). The CDR3 sequence is CASSPWGGVNYGYTF. The CDR3 nucleotides read TGTGCCAGCAGCCCATGGGGGGGAGTTAACTATGGCTACACCTTC. Combining the CDR3 with reference TRBV7-9 and TRBJ1-2 gives the whole variable domain DTGVSQNPRHKITKRGQNVTFRCDPISEHNRLYWYRQTLGQGPEFLTYFQNEAQLEKSRLLSDRFSAERPKGSFSTLEIQRTEQGDSAMYLCASSPWGGVNYGYTFGSGTRLTVV.

This clone was observed a few times. The V call is TRBV9, the J call TRBJ2-3; 14 bases align to TRBD2. The CDR3 runs to 17 residues. The germline gives CDR1 SGDLS, CDR2 YYNGEE. J was trimmed by 6 bases and V by 4 bases; bases with no gene match: 10. As DNA, the CDR3 is TGTGCCAGCAGCCTTAGGGGGACTAGCGGGAGTTTGGATACGCAGTATTTT. Its protein product is CASSLRGTSGSLDTQYF.

The chain links TRBV6-4 to TRBJ1-5; D ambiguous. Germline CDR1 reads MRHNA; CDR2 reads SNTAGT. The CDR3 has 13 amino acids. V was pared by 6 bases and J by 4 bases, with 10 bases between. In DNA form, the CDR3 reads TGTGCCAGCAGCCCCAACAGAAATCAGCCCCAGCATTTT. Translation: CASSPNRNQPQHF.

The J gene is TRBJ2-3, the V gene TRBV7-9; TRBD2 matches 7 bases. V lost 5 bases, J lost 4 bases, and 15 bases stayed unmatched. Germline loops: CDR1 SEHNR, CDR2 FQNEAQ (reference sequence). The CDR3 is 17 residues long. The CDR3 nucleotides read TGTGCCAGCAGCGGTGACTGGAGGGGAGGGCCCTCAGATACGCAGTATTTT. It specifies CASSGDWRGGPSDTQYF.

This rearrangement joins TRBV18 to TRBJ1-1; D perhaps matches TRBD1 (5 bases). V was trimmed by 3 bases and J by 8 bases, leaving 10 bases between them. CDR3 size: 12 residues. In germline, CDR1 is KGHSH, CDR2 LQKENI. This chain's CDR3 is CASSPRGGEAFF. As DNA, the CDR3 is TGTGCCAGCTCACCGAGGGGAGGGGAAGCTTTCTTT. The variable domain in full, with the rest retrieved from reference TRBV18 and TRBJ1-1, is NAGVMQNPRHLVRRRGQEARLRCSPMKGHSHVYWYRQLPEEGLKFMVYLQKENIIDESGMPKERFSAEFPKEGPSILRIQQVVRGDSAAYFCASSPRGGEAFFGQGTRLTVV.

CDR3 sequence reads: CASSFPGGTGELFF. DNA of the CDR3: TGTGCCAGCAGCTTTCCGGGCGGGACCGGGGAGCTGTTTTTT. The chain employs TRBV5-5 and TRBJ2-2; possibly TRBD2 for D (5 bases). The germline CDR1 and CDR2 sequences are SGHKS and YYEKEE (reference sequence). The CDR3 totals 14 residues. V dropped 2 bases and J dropped 5 bases, with 10 bases sitting between them.

This clone turned up a few times. CDR3 residues: CASSPGTAEKLFF. The DNA of the CDR3 is TGTGCCAGCTCACCGGGGACTGCCGAAAAACTGTTTTTT. V usage is TRBV18 and J usage is TRBJ1-4; a weak D match, TRBD1 (5 bases). V lost 3 bases, J lost 8 bases, and 10 bases lay in between. CDR3 length: 13 residues. The germline CDR1 and CDR2 sequences are KGHSH and LQKENI.

CDR3 region: CASSGHPASTGELFF. CDR3 nucleotide sequence: TGTGCCAGCAGCGGACACCCAGCCAGCACCGGGGAGCTGTTTTTT. J is TRBJ2-2 and V is TRBV7-3; D may be TRBD1 (5 bases). Germline V gene sequence: CDR1 SGHTA, CDR2 FQGTGA. CDR3 size: 15 residues. The germline V and J ends were trimmed by 5 bases and 4 bases, with 14 bases remaining between them. Complete variable domain (other parts from reference TRBV7-3 and TRBJ2-2): GAGVSQTPSNKVTEKGKYVELRCDPISGHTALYWYRQSLGQGPEFLIYFQGTGAADDSGLPNDRFFAVRPEGSVSTLKIQRTERGDSAVYLCASSGHPASTGELFFGEGSRLTVL.

Written as DNA, the CDR3 is TGTGCCAGTAGCGACACAGGGGGCTTTGAGACCCAGTACTTC. This sequence encodes CASSDTGGFETQYF. V and J are TRBV19 and TRBJ2-5; TRBD1 aligns across 9 bases. The CDR3 loop spans 14 amino acids. V lost 6 bases, J lost 5 bases, and 7 bases stayed unmatched. Germline V gene data show CDR1 as LNHDA and CDR2 as SQIVND (reference sequence). The complete variable domain, with remaining parts taken from reference TRBV19 and TRBJ2-5, reads DGGITQSPKYLFRKEGQNVTLSCEQNLNHDAMYWYRQDPGQGLRLIYYSQIVNDFQKGDIAEGYSVSREKKESFPLTVTSAQKNPTAFYLCASSDTGGFETQYFGPGTRLLVL.

The CDR3 spells CASSTTGGFPDTQYF. The CDR3 DNA sequence: TGTGCCAGCAGTACGACAGGGGGCTTCCCAGATACGCAGTATTTT. V and J are TRBV28 and TRBJ2-3; TRBD1 aligns across 10 bases. Germline values: CDR1 MDHEN, CDR2 SYDVKM. The CDR3 extends over 15 amino acids. V lost 5 bases and J lost 4; bases outside the gene matches: 6.

This chain joins TRBV6-5 and TRBJ2-7, with D hard to call. The CDR3 length is 15 residues. V lost 0 bases, J lost 5 bases, and 14 bases lay in between. Germline V gene sequence: CDR1 MNHEY, CDR2 SVGAGI. The CDR3 protein is CASSYSWSELHEQYF. The CDR3, as DNA: TGTGCCAGCAGTTACTCATGGTCGGAGCTCCACGAGCAGTACTTC.

The genes are TRBV6-5 and TRBJ2-5; tentatively, D is TRBD2 (5 bases). This CDR3 has 14 amino acids. Germline V gene lookup returns CDR1 MNHEY and CDR2 SVGAGI. V lost 0 bases and J 4 bases, leaving 9 bases between the germline ends. CDR3 residues: CASSYSSAGETQYF. CDR3 DNA sequence: TGTGCCAGCAGTTACTCGAGTGCGGGAGAGACCCAGTACTTC.

The genes are TRBV19 and TRBJ2-7; D possibly corresponds to TRBD1 (6 bases). Germline V gives CDR1 LNHDA, CDR2 SQIVND (reference sequence). The V gene lost 3 bases and the J gene lost 1 base, with 13 bases spanning the gap. The CDR3 runs to 15 residues. In DNA, the CDR3 is TGTGCCAGTAGTATTGTAATGGACAGATCCTACGAGCAGTACTTC. Protein: CASSIVMDRSYEQYF.

This clone appeared a few times. The CDR3: CASSPGGWNTEAFF. The CDR3 DNA follows: TGTGCCAGCAGCCCTGGGGGGTGGAACACTGAAGCTTTCTTT. This chain links TRBV7-3 with TRBJ1-1, with D possibly matching TRBD1 (5 bases). Germline lookup yields CDR1 SGHTA and CDR2 FQGTGA. V was trimmed by 5 bases and J by 1 base, leaving 11 bases between them. The CDR3 is 14 residues long.

This rearrangement joins TRBV9 to TRBJ2-7; a weak D match, TRBD2 (5 bases). CDR1 and CDR2 from the germline V gene are SGDLS and YYNGEE. This CDR3 is 15 amino acids long. The V end lost 0 bases, the J end lost 0 bases, and 10 bases lay between the germline ends. CDR3 region: CASSVAAGNSYEQYF. CDR3 DNA sequence: TGTGCCAGCAGCGTAGCCGCGGGTAACTCCTACGAGCAGTACTTC.

V usage is TRBV7-6 and J usage is TRBJ1-2; a possible D gene is TRBD1 (5 bases). The CDR3 loop spans 12 amino acids. Germline V gene lookup returns CDR1 SGHVS and CDR2 FNYEAQ. V dropped 5 bases and J dropped 8 bases, with 12 bases sitting between them. In nucleotides, the CDR3 is TGTGCCAGCAGCCCCTGGGGGGAGGGCTACACCTTC. Translating gives CASSPWGEGYTF.